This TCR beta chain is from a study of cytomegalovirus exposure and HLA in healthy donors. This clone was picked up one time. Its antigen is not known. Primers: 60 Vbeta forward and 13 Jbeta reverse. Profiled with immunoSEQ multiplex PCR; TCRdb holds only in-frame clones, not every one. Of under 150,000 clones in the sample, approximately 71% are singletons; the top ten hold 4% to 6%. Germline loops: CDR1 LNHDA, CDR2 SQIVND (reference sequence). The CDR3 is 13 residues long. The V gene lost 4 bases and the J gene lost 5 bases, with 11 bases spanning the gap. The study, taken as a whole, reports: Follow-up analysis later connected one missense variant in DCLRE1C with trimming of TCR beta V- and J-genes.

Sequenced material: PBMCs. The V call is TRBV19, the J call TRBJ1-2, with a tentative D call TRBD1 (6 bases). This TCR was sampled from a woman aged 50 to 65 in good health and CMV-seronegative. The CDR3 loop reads CASSTLGTYGYTF. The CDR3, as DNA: TGTGCCAGTAGTACCCTCGGGACATATGGCTACACCTTC.